The 6 T cell receptor beta chains below come from one sample, sequenced in a study of T cells in women clearing cervical HPV infection. Profiled with immunoSEQ multiplex PCR; TCRdb holds only in-frame clones, not every one. The listing contains about 26,000 clones. The sample comprised blood buffy coat. These receptors all come from a woman between 18 and 69 years old with a cervical HPV16 infection that either progressed to CIN3+ or cleared (not recorded which).

As regards this clone: With the read ending 3 residues before the CDR3 end, the germline J gene is used to fill in that end. The chain joins TRBV20-1 to TRBJ2-3; TRBD2 agrees at 7 bases. Trimming removed 4 bases from V and 6 bases from J; junction bases left unmatched: 13. This CDR3 comprises 15 residues. CDR1 is DFQATT and CDR2 is SNEGSKA in the germline V gene (reference sequence). The CDR3 reads CSAKPNSGPGDTQYF. The CDR3 bases that were read are TGCAGTGCTAAACCGAATAGCGGGCCGGGCGATACG.

A remark on this clone: Read sequence stops 3 residues before the CDR3 end, and the germline J gene provides the missing end. The chain has TRBV29-1 and TRBJ1-2; D gene uncertain. This CDR3 is built from 11 residues. Germline assignment: CDR1 SQVTM and CDR2 ANQGSEA. The CDR3 loop reads CSVERAYDYTF. CDR3 DNA (partial): TGCAGCGTTGAACGTGCCTACGAC.

This chain's CDR3 is CASSPGFTPTAEAFF. The covered CDR3 bases are TGTGCCAGCAGCCCAGGGTTTACCCCCACCGCTGAA. The J gene is TRBJ1-1, the V gene TRBV5-5; possibly TRBD1 for D (5 bases). The missing CDR3 end, 3 residues past where the read stops, is filled in from the germline J gene. There are 15 residues in the CDR3. Germline V gene lookup returns CDR1 SGHKS and CDR2 YYEKEE (reference sequence). Trimming cost V 4 bases and J 6 bases, with 19 bases left between them.

Turning to this clone: Sequencing ends 3 residues short of the CDR3 end; the germline J gene provides the rest. V gene TRBV7-9 combines with J gene TRBJ2-7; 9 bases line up with TRBD2. V dropped 0 bases and J dropped 2; count of bases not matched to a gene: 2. The CDR3 extends over 15 amino acids. Germline-derived CDR1 and CDR2 are SEHNR and FQNEAQ (reference sequence). CDR3 DNA, as far as it was read: TGTGCCAGCAGCTTAGCATCTAGCGGGGCCTACGAG. It specifies CASSLASSGAYE. The whole CDR3 protein is CASSLASSGAYEQYF.

Of note for this clone: With the read ending 3 residues before the CDR3 end, the germline J gene is used to fill in that end. V is TRBV11-1 and J is TRBJ1-1; perhaps TRBD1 as D (6 bases). Germline values: CDR1 SGHAT, CDR2 FQDESV (reference sequence). This CDR3 region has 14 residues. The sequenced part of the CDR3 DNA is TGTGCCAGCAGCTCACCGGGCAGGGGCCATGAT. Amino acid sequence: CASSSPGRGHD. The CDR3 in its entirety is CASSSPGRGHDAFF.

With regard to this clone: Read coverage stops 3 residues before the CDR3 terminus; the germline J gene supplies the remainder. This chain connects TRBV19 to TRBJ1-2; D gene uncertain. Trimming left V 1 base short and J 1 base short, with 7 bases between. CDR1 LNHDA and CDR2 SQIVND come from the germline V gene (reference sequence). The CDR3 totals 14 residues. This chain's CDR3 is CASSIGAGNYGYTF. The sequenced CDR3 bases are TGTGCCAGTAGTATAGGGGCAGGTAACTATGGC.